Detailed here is one TCR beta chain. Time point given: after neoadjuvant nivolumab, at surgical resection. This record belongs to a study of neoadjuvant anti-PD-1 for oral cavity cancer. Study background: Patients without progression got a fourth dose around day 43.

The V and J ends lost 1 base and 9 bases, in that order; junction bases with no gene match: 5. Germline V gives CDR1 SGHNT, CDR2 YYREEE (reference sequence). The CDR3 is made up of 14 amino acids. The repertoire was sequenced with immunoSEQ multiplex PCR; TCRdb's copy has only in-frame clones and lacks some. The sample holds tens of thousands of clones; 86% are singletons and the top ten take 2.5% to 3%. This clonotype originated in a person between 40 and 79 years old with oral cavity squamous cell carcinoma. The sample in question was PBMCs, obtained after nivolumab (anti-PD-1) treatment. This sequence joins TRBV5-4 and TRBJ2-1; 9 nucleotides agree with TRBD2. CDR3 in amino acids: CASSLSSGALEQFF. For the CDR3, the DNA is TGTGCCAGCAGCTTGTCTAGCGGGGCCCTTGAGCAGTTCTTC.